The present TCR beta chain was sequenced within a study of T cells in localized non-small cell lung cancer. TCRdb's table, derived via immunoSEQ multiplex PCR, lists solely in-frame clones and lacks some. The profile shows roughly 17,000 clones, roughly 90% of them singletons. CDR1 MNHNY and CDR2 SVGAGI come from the germline V gene (reference sequence). The CDR3 extends over 15 amino acids. With V trimmed by 5 bases and J by 1 base, 3 bases remained unmatched. The sample in question was peripheral blood, obtained before any cancer treatment. This receptor was taken from an older male donor with stage II squamous cell lung carcinoma. The V and J genes are TRBV6-6 and TRBJ2-1, with 9 bases lining up with TRBD1. CDR3 protein: CASSIDRGSYNEQFF. The CDR3 coding sequence is TGTGCCAGCAGTATTGACAGGGGGTCCTACAATGAGCAGTTCTTC.